This T cell receptor beta chain was retrieved from a study of human T cells and chemical hapten exposure. TCRdb reprocessed the RACE reads with MiXCR, giving one entry per CDR3 protein. The sample lists about 37,000 distinct CDR3 sequences, around 6.4% occurring once. CDR1 MGHDK and CDR2 SYGVNS come from the germline V gene. The V end lost 7 bases, the J end lost 0 bases, and 10 bases lay between the germline ends. CDR3 length: 14 residues. The time point here: patch test 1, 2 weeks after DPC sensitization. Treatment described: therapeutic diphenylcyclopropenone sensitization with weekly scalp DPC. Total RNA extraction was carried out from unfractionated whole blood. This clonotype showed up many times.

V is TRBV25-1 and J is TRBJ1-5; D gene ambiguous. The TCR originated in a woman between 25 and 40 years old with alopecia areata. Some clones in this sample may be carry-over from other donors' samples. The sample consisted of whole blood, taken in connection with sensitization to the hapten diphenylcyclopropenone (DPC). Written as DNA, the CDR3 is TGTGCCAGCAAGGGAGGTAATAGCAATCAGCCCCAGCATTTT. It yields the protein CASKGGNSNQPQHF.